Here is one T cell receptor beta chain with its context. This specimen belongs to a study of blood T cell repertoires in COVID-19. For the study at large: Researchers got acute and convalescent COVID-19 samples from the United States, Italy and Spain. In each case, the material was cDNA or gDNA derived from T cells, B-cell-depleted T cells, or PBMCs.

V was trimmed by 8 bases and J by 2 bases, leaving 11 bases between them. The CDR3 sequence is 13 residues long. The germline V gene has CDR1 LGHDT and CDR2 YNNKEL (reference sequence). Authors' data handling: Reference gene primer amplification gave estimated nucleated cell counts. Sequencing used immunoSEQ multiplex PCR; TCRdb keeps in-frame clones, though not all of them. The DNA gave D and trimming, while V, J and clone size come from that table. The data show roughly 200,000 clones, with about nine tenths seen just once and less than 4.5% held by the top ten. Individuals drawn from under 30 US areas were roughly 18 to 95 years old.

The sequence was collected from a woman aged 40 to 50 with acute COVID-19. The sample was PBMCs or T cells enriched from blood (not recorded which). The rearrangement links TRBV3-1 (or the pseudogene TRBV3-2) to TRBJ2-3; D is perhaps TRBD1 (5 bases). CDR3 amino acids: CASQGDFTDTQYF. CDR3 nucleotides: TGTGCCAGCCAAGGGGATTTCACAGATACGCAGTATTTT.